The 23 T cell receptor beta chains presented below share a single source sample, sequenced in a study of beta chain features in type 1 diabetes. Expressed TCRB transcripts were sequenced because the isolated RNA had all been reverse transcribed beforehand. This table comes from immunoSEQ multiplex PCR, and its TCRdb copy is limited to in-frame clones, with some not included. The sample holds a few hundred thousand clones, approximately 15% seen once. Source material: naive CD4+ T cells from blood. These receptors all stem from a woman younger than 35 in good health.

The table lists this clone with a few counts. The genes are TRBV5-1 and TRBJ2-5; D perhaps matches TRBD1 (5 bases). Trimming removed 0 bases at V and 3 bases at J, with 9 bases between. The germline gives CDR1 SGHRS, CDR2 YFSETQ. The CDR3 length is 14 residues. CDR3 protein: CASSLEAGKETQYF. The DNA for the CDR3 is TGCGCCAGCAGCTTGGAGGCAGGGAAAGAGACCCAGTACTTC.

The chain's CDR3 is CSARGSVGYTF. CDR3 in DNA: TGCAGTGCCCGGGGGTCTGTCGGCTACACCTTC. The chain employs TRBV20-1 and TRBJ1-2, with D possibly TRBD1 on 5 matching bases. CDR3 size: 11 residues. Per the germline V gene, CDR1 is DFQATT and CDR2 is SNEGSKA (reference sequence). Deletions cut 6 bases from V and 8 bases from J, with 13 bases between.

This clone was recorded only once. The V call is TRBV5-1, the J call TRBJ2-2; TRBD2 aligns across 8 bases. Trimming took 4 bases from V and 3 from J; bases not matched to a gene: 5. The CDR3 extends over 15 amino acids. The germline V gene has CDR1 SGHRS and CDR2 YFSETQ. This CDR3 is CASSQTSEDTGELFF. The CDR3 DNA reads TGCGCCAGCAGCCAGACTAGCGAGGACACCGGGGAGCTGTTTTTT.

A few counts support this clone. This sequence joins TRBV6-5 and TRBJ1-1; 9 bases map to TRBD1. Per the germline V gene, CDR1 is MNHEY and CDR2 is SVGAGI. CDR3 length equals 15 residues. V lost 5 bases to trimming and J lost 1 base; unmatched junction nucleotides: 5. CDR3 region: CASSTGGLPNTEAFF. The CDR3 region has the DNA TGTGCCAGCAGTACAGGGGGCCTGCCGAACACTGAAGCTTTCTTT.

The gene calls are TRBV19 and TRBJ1-5, with unresolved D. The CDR3 has 14 amino acids. Germline assignment: CDR1 LNHDA and CDR2 SQIVND (reference sequence). V gave up 5 bases and J gave up 0 bases, with 8 bases separating them. DNA of the CDR3: TGTGCCAGTAGTCCATCCAATAGCAATCAGCCCCAGCATTTT. It translates to CASSPSNSNQPQHF.

This clone was seen more than once but under ten times. The rearrangement uses TRBV28 and TRBJ2-3; 8 bases match TRBD2. With 7 bases clipped from V and 5 bases from J, the junction kept 11 bases outside the gene matches. This CDR3 has 15 amino acids. Germline V lookup: CDR1 MDHEN, CDR2 SYDVKM. CDR3 bases: TGTGCCAGCATCGGGTTGGCGGCGGGGGGAGATACGCAGTATTTT. This sequence encodes CASIGLAAGGDTQYF.

Regarding this clone: In the same sample, other DNA sequences code for this CDR3. The chain uses TRBV18 and TRBJ2-7, with D possibly TRBD1 on 5 matching bases. CDR3 length: 13 residues. Deletions cut 2 bases from V and 1 base from J, with 6 bases between. Looked up from germline, CDR1 is KGHSH and CDR2 is LQKENI. The CDR3 reads CASSPGASYEQYF. CDR3 DNA: TGTGCCAGCTCACCAGGGGCGTCCTACGAGCAGTACTTC. The whole variable domain, remainder taken from reference TRBV18 and TRBJ2-7, is NAGVMQNPRHLVRRRGQEARLRCSPMKGHSHVYWYRQLPEEGLKFMVYLQKENIIDESGMPKERFSAEFPKEGPSILRIQQVVRGDSAAYFCASSPGASYEQYFGPGTRLTVT.

In its sample, this clone was seen a few times. This chain links TRBV25-1 with TRBJ2-3, with 12 bases matching TRBD2. Germline values: CDR1 MGHDK, CDR2 SYGVNS. V lost 5 bases, J lost 5 bases, and 5 bases stayed unmatched. The CDR3 runs to 15 residues. CDR3 coding DNA: TGTGCCAGCAGTCCTAGCGGGAGGGCCAGAGATACGCAGTATTTT. Translation gives CASSPSGRARDTQYF.

Only a few counts were recorded for this clone. The chain combines TRBV30 with TRBJ1-5; 9 bases line up with TRBD1. The ends lost 4 bases at V and 0 bases at J; junction bases unmatched: 10. The CDR3 runs to 17 residues. Germline values: CDR1 GTSNPN, CDR2 SVGIG (reference sequence). The CDR3 sequence: CAWKGQGMIDSNQPQHF. The CDR3 region has the DNA TGTGCCTGGAAAGGACAGGGGATGATCGATAGCAATCAGCCCCAGCATTTT.

The DNA of the CDR3 is TGTGCCAGCACCTCCCCGGTCTCCTACGAGCAGTACTTC. It encodes CASTSPVSYEQYF. The chain links TRBV5-4 to TRBJ2-7; D gene ambiguous. Deletions cut 6 bases from V and 0 bases from J, with 10 bases between. The CDR3 sequence is 13 residues long. Germline CDR1 is SGHNT and CDR2 is YYREEE (reference sequence).

This rearrangement joins TRBV9 to TRBJ2-4; TRBD2 matches 10 bases. With V trimmed by 4 bases and J by 8 bases, 9 bases remained unmatched. Germline CDR1 is SGDLS and CDR2 is YYNGEE. The CDR3 extends over 15 amino acids. CDR3 in DNA: TGTGCCAGCAGCCTGAGAAGCGGGAGGGACGACATTCAGTACTTC. It translates to CASSLRSGRDDIQYF.

This clone was observed a handful of times. The chain joins TRBV28 to TRBJ2-6; 9 positions match TRBD1. This CDR3 has 14 residues. From germline, CDR1 is MDHEN and CDR2 SYDVKM. Trimming removed 4 bases from V and 14 bases from J; junction bases left unmatched: 9. The DNA of the CDR3 is TGTGCCAGCAGTTCCGGGACAGGGCGACGGCTCCTGACTTTC. Its protein is CASSSGTGRRLLTF.

The rearrangement uses TRBV2 and TRBJ2-1; possible D gene TRBD1, 5 bases. The V end lost 5 bases, the J end lost 9 bases, and 14 bases lay between the germline ends. Germline-derived CDR1 and CDR2 are SNHLY and FYNNEI. The length of the CDR3 is 13 residues. The DNA for the CDR3 is TGTGCCAGCAGTCCACGGGCGCAGGGTGAGCAGTTCTTC. It encodes CASSPRAQGEQFF.

There are a few counts of this clone. This chain joins TRBV7-8 and TRBJ2-2; tentative D call: TRBD1 (5 bases). The V gene lost 6 bases and the J gene lost 5 bases, with 7 bases spanning the gap. The CDR3 contains 12 residues. CDR1 and CDR2 (germline): SGHVS, FQNEAQ. The CDR3, as DNA: TGTGCCAGCAGTAGGGGAACCGGGGAGCTGTTTTTT. Encoded protein: CASSRGTGELFF.

A few counts support this clone. The J gene is TRBJ2-3, the V gene TRBV7-9; D may be TRBD2 (6 bases). The germline V and J ends were trimmed by 1 base and 0 bases, with 14 bases remaining between them. From germline, CDR1 is SEHNR and CDR2 FQNEAQ (reference sequence). CDR3 length equals 17 residues. In nucleotides, the CDR3 is TGTGCCAGCAGCTTAGATCTGGGCGGGGCCAGCACAGATACGCAGTATTTT. Translating gives CASSLDLGGASTDTQYF.

This clone occurred a few times. The CDR3 is CASSLGRVSNQPQHF. DNA of the CDR3: TGTGCCAGCAGCTTAGGCAGGGTTAGCAATCAGCCCCAGCATTTT. The chain is built from TRBV7-8 and TRBJ1-5; D is possibly TRBD1 (5 bases). V was pared by 1 base and J by 0 bases, with 7 bases between. Germline CDR1 reads SGHVS; CDR2 reads FQNEAQ. The CDR3 is 15 amino acids.

This clone was counted between two and nine times. The rearrangement joins TRBV27 to TRBJ2-7; 10 bases fit TRBD1. The CDR3 consists of 17 residues. J was trimmed by 4 bases and V by 5 bases; bases with no gene match: 14. Germline V CDR1 and CDR2: MNHEY, SMNVEV (reference sequence). CDR3 DNA: TGTGCCAGCAGTGACCACGGGACAGGGGCTGTAGGTTACGAGCAGTACTTC. This sequence encodes CASSDHGTGAVGYEQYF.

This clone turned up a few times. The chain joins TRBV29-1 to TRBJ2-5, with a possible D match to TRBD1 (6 bases). Trimming took 7 bases from V and 1 from J, leaving 10 bases between them. This CDR3 region has 12 residues. The germline CDR1 and CDR2 sequences are SQVTM and ANQGSEA. CDR3 amino acids: CSGGQLQETQYF. CDR3 sequence (DNA): TGCAGCGGGGGACAACTCCAAGAGACCCAGTACTTC. The whole variable domain, filled in from reference TRBV29-1 and TRBJ2-5, reads SAVISQKPSRDICQRGTSLTIQCQVDSQVTMMFWYRQQPGQSLTLIATANQGSEATYESGFVIDKFPISRPNLTFSTLTVSNMSPEDSSIYLCSGGQLQETQYFGPGTRLLVL.

This clone was seen a few times. The gene calls are TRBV6-5 and TRBJ2-7; 10 bases agree with TRBD1. The CDR3 totals 14 residues. J gave up 2 bases and V 6 bases, and 4 bases lay outside the gene matches. Per germline, CDR1 MNHEY and CDR2 SVGAGI. The CDR3 is CASRGTGATYEQYF. The CDR3 DNA sequence: TGTGCCAGCAGGGGGACAGGGGCGACCTACGAGCAGTACTTC.

This sequence joins TRBV30 and TRBJ2-7; 7 nucleotides line up with TRBD2. V gave up 4 bases and J gave up 2 bases; unmatched junction bases: 5. CDR1 GTSNPN and CDR2 SVGIG come from the germline V gene (reference sequence). The CDR3 runs to 13 residues. As DNA, the CDR3 is TGTGCCTGGAATTCGGGGGGTACCTACGAGCAGTACTTC. It specifies CAWNSGGTYEQYF.

This clone was counted only a few times. V is TRBV7-3 and J is TRBJ2-3; the D gene is possibly TRBD1 (5 bases). The ends were cut back, 6 bases at V and 1 base at J, with 8 bases in the middle. Per the germline V gene, CDR1 is SGHTA and CDR2 is FQGTGA. The CDR3 sequence is 13 residues long. The CDR3 bases are TGTGCCAGCAGGGGGCGCGGCACAGATACGCAGTATTTT. Its translation: CASRGRGTDTQYF.

This clone was counted only a few times. The chain links TRBV28 to TRBJ1-1; possibly TRBD1 for D (5 bases). The CDR3 has 16 residues. V gave up 4 bases and J gave up 3 bases, with 18 bases separating them. In germline, CDR1 is MDHEN, CDR2 SYDVKM. In DNA form, the CDR3 reads TGTGCCAGCAGTTCCGGCTCTTGGACATTGGACACTGAAGCTTTCTTT. It translates to CASSSGSWTLDTEAFF.

A few counts support this clone. This chain connects TRBV11-2 to TRBJ2-5, with D uncertain. This CDR3 contains 13 residues. Trimming took off 3 bases at V and 1 base at J, with 6 bases between the two ends. Looked up from germline, CDR1 is SGHAT and CDR2 is FQNNGV. The chain's CDR3 is CASSFGTQETQYF. The DNA of the CDR3 is TGTGCCAGCAGCTTCGGTACCCAAGAGACCCAGTACTTC.